This is a list of T cell receptor beta chains from one sample in a study of patients and donors after allogeneic stem cell transplantation. TCRdb called the RT-PCR reads again in MiXCR, with one record for every CDR3 protein. The sample consists of 57,000 or so distinct CDR3 sequences, 13% of them appearing once. Sequencing used blood, either unsorted or a sorted T cell fraction (not recorded which). Receptors were obtained from a human donor who was either an allogeneic HSCT recipient or a stem cell or donor lymphocyte infusion donor (not recorded which). It is not recorded whose cells these are; they may come from a transplant donor. CDR3s include the opening cysteine and the closing phenylalanine or tryptophan. D genes are given only for firm matches. The size field is filled for only some rows; it gives once, few, many or a size class.

clone size: -; V gene: TRBV6-6; J gene: TRBJ2-7; D gene: -; CDR3 protein: CASSHGNVRVHYEQYF; CDR3 DNA: TGTGCCAGCAGTCATGGGAATGTCCGGGTTCACTACGAGCAGTACTTC
clone size: -; V gene: TRBV11-3; J gene: TRBJ2-2; D gene: -; CDR3 protein: CASSPATGELFF; CDR3 DNA: TGTGCCAGCAGCCCCGCGACCGGGGAGCTGTTTTTT
clone size: many; V gene: TRBV7-6; J gene: TRBJ1-3; D gene: -; CDR3 protein: CASSLNPSSGNTIYF; CDR3 DNA: TGTGCCAGCAGCTTAAATCCCAGCTCTGGAAACACCATATATTTT
clone size: -; V gene: TRBV7-9; J gene: TRBJ2-1; D gene: TRBD1; CDR3 protein: CASSLESDRELQFF; CDR3 DNA: TGTGCCAGCAGCTTAGAGTCGGACAGGGAACTGCAGTTCTTC
clone size: few; V gene: TRBV5-4; J gene: TRBJ2-1; D gene: -; CDR3 protein: CASSLAIYVANSYNEQFF; CDR3 DNA: TGTGCCAGCAGCTTGGCCATTTATGTCGCCAACTCCTACAATGAGCAGTTCTTC
clone size: -; V gene: TRBV10-3; J gene: TRBJ2-7; D gene: TRBD2; CDR3 protein: CAISASIITSEAYEQYF; CDR3 DNA: TGTGCCATCAGTGCTTCTATTATCACTAGCGAGGCCTACGAGCAGTACTTC
clone size: few; V gene: TRBV5-5; J gene: TRBJ2-1; D gene: -; CDR3 protein: CASSGGAYNEQFF; CDR3 DNA: TGTGCCAGCAGCGGCGGGGCCTACAATGAGCAGTTCTTC
clone size: -; V gene: TRBV3-1; J gene: TRBJ2-1; D gene: TRBD2; CDR3 protein: CASSLGLAGSFGDNEQFF; CDR3 DNA: TGTGCCAGCAGCCTGGGACTAGCGGGGTCCTTTGGGGACAATGAGCAGTTCTTC
clone size: few; V gene: TRBV6-5; J gene: TRBJ2-1; D gene: -; CDR3 protein: CASIRGYEQFF; CDR3 DNA: TGTGCCAGCATCCGGGGCTATGAGCAGTTCTTC
clone size: -; V gene: TRBV2; J gene: TRBJ2-5; D gene: TRBD2; CDR3 protein: CASSEGLSGRRETQYF; CDR3 DNA: TGTGCCAGCAGTGAAGGTTTGAGCGGGAGAAGGGAGACCCAGTACTTC